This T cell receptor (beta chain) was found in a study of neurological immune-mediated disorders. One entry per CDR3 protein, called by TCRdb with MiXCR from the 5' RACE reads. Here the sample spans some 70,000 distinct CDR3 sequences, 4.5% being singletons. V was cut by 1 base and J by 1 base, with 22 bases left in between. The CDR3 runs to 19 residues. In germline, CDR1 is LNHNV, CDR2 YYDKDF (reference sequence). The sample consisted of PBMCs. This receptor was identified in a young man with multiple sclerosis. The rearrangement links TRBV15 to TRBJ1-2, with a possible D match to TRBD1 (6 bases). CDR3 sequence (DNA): TGTGCCACCAGCAGAGCCAGGGGCGGGGGCCCGTCTATTAACTATGGCTACACCTTC. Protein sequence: CATSRARGGGPSINYGYTF.